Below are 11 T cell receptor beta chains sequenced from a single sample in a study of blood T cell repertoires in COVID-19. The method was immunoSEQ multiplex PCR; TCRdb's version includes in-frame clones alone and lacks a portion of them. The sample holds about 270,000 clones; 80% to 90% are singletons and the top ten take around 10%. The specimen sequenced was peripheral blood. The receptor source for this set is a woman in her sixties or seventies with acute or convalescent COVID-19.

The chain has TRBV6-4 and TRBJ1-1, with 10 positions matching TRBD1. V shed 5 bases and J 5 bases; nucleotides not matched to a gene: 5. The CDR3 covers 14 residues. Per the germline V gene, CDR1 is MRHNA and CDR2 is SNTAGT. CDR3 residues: CASSRDRGYTEAFF. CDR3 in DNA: TGTGCCAGCAGTAGGGACAGGGGCTATACTGAAGCTTTCTTT.

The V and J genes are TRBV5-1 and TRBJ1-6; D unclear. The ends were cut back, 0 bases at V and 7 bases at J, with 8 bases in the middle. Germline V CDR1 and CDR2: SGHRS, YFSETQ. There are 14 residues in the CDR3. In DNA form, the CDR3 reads TGCGCCAGCAGCTTGGTCGGGGAAAATTCACCCCTCCACTTT. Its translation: CASSLVGENSPLHF.

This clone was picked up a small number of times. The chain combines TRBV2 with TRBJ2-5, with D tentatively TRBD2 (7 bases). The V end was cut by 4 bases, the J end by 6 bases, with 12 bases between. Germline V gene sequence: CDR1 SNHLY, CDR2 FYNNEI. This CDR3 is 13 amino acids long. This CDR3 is CASSGGGLKTQYF. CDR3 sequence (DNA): TGTGCCAGCAGTGGGGGGGGCCTAAAGACCCAGTACTTC.

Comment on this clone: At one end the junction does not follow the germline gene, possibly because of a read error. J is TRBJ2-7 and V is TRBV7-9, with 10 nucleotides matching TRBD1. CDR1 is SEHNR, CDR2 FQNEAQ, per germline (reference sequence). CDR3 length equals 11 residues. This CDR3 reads CASSPGTGESF. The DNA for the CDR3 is TGTGCCAGCAGCCCCGGGACAGGGGAGAGCTTC.

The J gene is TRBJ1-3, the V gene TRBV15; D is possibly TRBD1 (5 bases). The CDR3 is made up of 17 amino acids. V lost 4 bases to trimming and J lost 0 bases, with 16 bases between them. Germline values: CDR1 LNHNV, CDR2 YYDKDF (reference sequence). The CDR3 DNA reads TGTGCCACCAGCATTGTTTTCGGGGGAGCCTCTGGAAACACCATATATTTT. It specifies CATSIVFGGASGNTIYF.

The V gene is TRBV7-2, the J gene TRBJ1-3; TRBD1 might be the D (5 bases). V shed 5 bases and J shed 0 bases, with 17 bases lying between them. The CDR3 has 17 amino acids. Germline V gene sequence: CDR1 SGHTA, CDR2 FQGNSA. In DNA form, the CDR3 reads TGTGCCAGCAGCCCGGGTGGGGGGACCCCCTCTGGAAACACCATATATTTT. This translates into CASSPGGGTPSGNTIYF.

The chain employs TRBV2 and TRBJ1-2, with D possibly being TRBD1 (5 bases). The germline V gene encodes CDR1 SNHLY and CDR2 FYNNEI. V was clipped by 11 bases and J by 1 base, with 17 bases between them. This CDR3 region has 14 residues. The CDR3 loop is CASQVQGGNYGYTF. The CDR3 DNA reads TGTGCCTCACAGGTCCAGGGTGGTAACTATGGCTACACCTTC.

This CDR3 is CASSGGTGRYEQYF. CDR3 nucleotides: TGCGCCAGCAGCGGCGGGACAGGGCGCTACGAGCAGTACTTC. The chain couples TRBV5-1 to TRBJ2-7; 9 positions match TRBD1. With V trimmed by 4 bases and J by 3 bases, 5 bases remained unmatched. This CDR3 is 14 amino acids long. Germline loops: CDR1 SGHRS, CDR2 YFSETQ. The complete variable domain, with remaining parts taken from reference TRBV5-1 and TRBJ2-7, reads KAGVTQTPRYLIKTRGQQVTLSCSPISGHRSVSWYQQTPGQGLQFLFEYFSETQRNKGNFPGRFSGRQFSNSRSEMNVSTLELGDSALYLCASSGGTGRYEQYFGPGTRLTVT.

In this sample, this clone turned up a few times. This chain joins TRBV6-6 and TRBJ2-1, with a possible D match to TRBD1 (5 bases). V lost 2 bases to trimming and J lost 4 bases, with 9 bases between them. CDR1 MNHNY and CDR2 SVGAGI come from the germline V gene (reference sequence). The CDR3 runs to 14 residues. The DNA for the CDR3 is TGTGCCAGCAGTTACATGACAGAGTACAATGAGCAGTTCTTC. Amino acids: CASSYMTEYNEQFF.

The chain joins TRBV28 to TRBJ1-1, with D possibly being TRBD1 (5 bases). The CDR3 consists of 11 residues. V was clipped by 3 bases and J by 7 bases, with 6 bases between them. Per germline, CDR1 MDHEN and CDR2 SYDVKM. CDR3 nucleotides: TGTGCCAGCAGTTTGGGACTTGAAGCTTTCTTT. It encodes CASSLGLEAFF. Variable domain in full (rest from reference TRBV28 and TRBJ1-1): DVKVTQSSRYLVKRTGEKVFLECVQDMDHENMFWYRQDPGLGLRLIYFSYDVKMKEKGDIPEGYSVSREKKERFSLILESASTNQTSMYLCASSLGLEAFFGQGTRLTVV.

CDR3 bases: TGCGCCAGCAGCCCTAGCGGCGGGCTTTCCTACGAGCAGTACTTC. It codes for CASSPSGGLSYEQYF. The chain couples TRBV5-1 to TRBJ2-7; TRBD2 aligns across 7 bases. CDR1 is SGHRS and CDR2 is YFSETQ in the germline V gene. This CDR3 has 15 amino acids. J lost 1 base, V lost 4 bases, and 8 bases had no gene match.